Each of the 19 T cell receptor beta chains below was sequenced from the same sample in a study of human T cells and chemical hapten exposure. Specified time point: patch test 1, 2 weeks after DPC sensitization. This sample's treatment: therapeutic diphenylcyclopropenone sensitization with weekly scalp DPC. MiXCR, run by TCRdb on the RACE reads, gives a single entry per CDR3 protein. The data contain 300,000 to 450,000 distinct CDR3 sequences, about 4.4% of them singletons. Source: whole blood, taken in connection with sensitization to the hapten diphenylcyclopropenone (DPC). These receptors were collected from a woman aged 45-59 years with alopecia areata. Some clones in this sample may be carry-over from other donors' samples.

This clonotype was observed a few times. The chain is built from TRBV6-1 and TRBJ1-5; possible D gene TRBD1, 5 bases. V was shortened by 7 bases and J by 4 bases, with 14 bases between the two germline ends. Germline V lookup: CDR1 MNHNS, CDR2 SASEGT. This CDR3 region has 14 residues. The CDR3 DNA reads as TGTGCCAGCACGGCTCGGGGGGGGAATCAGCCCCAGCATTTT. Its protein is CASTARGGNQPQHF.

In this sample, this clonotype turned up a few times. This chain connects TRBV9 to TRBJ2-3, with D perhaps being TRBD1 or TRBD2 (5 bases each). There are 16 residues in the CDR3. The germline gives CDR1 SGDLS, CDR2 YYNGEE. Trimming took off 3 bases at V and 4 bases at J, with 18 bases between the two ends. The CDR3 protein is CASSGSGTWGADTQYF. The DNA of the CDR3 is TGTGCCAGCAGCGGATCCGGGACCTGGGGAGCAGATACGCAGTATTTT.

This rearrangement joins TRBV28 to TRBJ2-1, with TRBD2 identical over 10 bases. The germline V gene has CDR1 MDHEN and CDR2 SYDVKM. This CDR3 has 15 amino acids. V lost 6 bases to trimming and J lost 3 bases; unmatched junction nucleotides: 5. The CDR3 DNA reads as TGTGCCAGCAGGGACACTAGCGGGGTCTACAATGAGCAGTTCTTC. Its protein is CASRDTSGVYNEQFF.

There are many counts of this clonotype. The rearrangement links TRBV3-1 to TRBJ2-1; maybe TRBD2 (7 bases). The germline V and J ends were trimmed by 0 bases and 0 bases, with 15 bases remaining between them. CDR1 LGHDT and CDR2 YNNKEL come from the germline V gene (reference sequence). The CDR3 consists of 18 residues. CDR3: CASSQESSGQSSYNEQFF. The DNA for the CDR3 is TGTGCCAGCAGCCAAGAGTCTAGCGGACAGAGCTCCTACAATGAGCAGTTCTTC.

This clonotype was detected ten times or more. V gene TRBV4-1 combines with J gene TRBJ2-3; 7 bases agree with TRBD1. Germline CDR1 MGHRA, CDR2 YSYEKL. V was pared by 5 bases and J by 5 bases, with 7 bases of the junction left unmatched. The CDR3 has 14 amino acids. This chain's CDR3 is CASSYRGTQDTQYF. The CDR3 region has the DNA TGCGCCAGCAGCTACAGGGGTACTCAAGATACGCAGTATTTT.

This clonotype appeared many times. The chain couples TRBV6-5 to TRBJ2-7; TRBD1 matches 8 bases. The germline V gene encodes CDR1 MNHEY and CDR2 SVGAGI. The CDR3 is made up of 15 amino acids. Trimming took 3 bases from V and 2 from J; bases not matched to a gene: 6. The CDR3: CASSYSGTGTYEQYF. The CDR3 DNA follows: TGTGCCAGCAGTTATTCCGGGACAGGAACCTACGAGCAGTACTTC.

This clonotype was found a few times. This clone may be a read error of a much larger clone one base away. The chain uses TRBV14 and TRBJ1-1; D uncertain. The CDR3 length is 13 residues. V was pared by 1 base and J by 4 bases, with 7 bases between. Germline V gene lookup returns CDR1 SGHDN and CDR2 FVKESK. CDR3 amino acids: CASSQVGSTEAFF. CDR3 in DNA: TGTGCCAGCAGCCAAGTGGGGAGCACTGAAGCTTTCTTT.

This chain links TRBV5-6 with TRBJ2-3; 11 bases align to TRBD2. CDR3 size: 13 residues. With V trimmed by 4 bases and J by 14 bases, 9 bases remained unmatched. Germline CDR1 and CDR2: SGHDT and YYEEEE. The DNA of the CDR3 is TGTGCCAGCAGCCCACAACCTAGCGGGAGGAGGTATTTT. This sequence encodes CASSPQPSGRRYF.

The table lists this clonotype with many counts. The J gene is TRBJ1-1, the V gene TRBV29-1; maybe TRBD1 (6 bases). This CDR3 region has 12 residues. Per germline, CDR1 SQVTM and CDR2 ANQGSEA. V lost 6 bases and J lost 6, with 14 bases in between. CDR3 sequence: CSVKPQGSEAFF. CDR3 DNA: TGCAGCGTCAAACCTCAGGGGTCTGAAGCTTTCTTT.

This rearrangement joins TRBV28 to TRBJ1-2; no clear D gene. The CDR3 spans 16 residues. Trimming pared 5 bases from V and 0 bases from J, leaving 16 bases between. Germline-derived CDR1 and CDR2 are MDHEN and SYDVKM. The CDR3 DNA is TGTGCCAGCAGTCCCACCGGGATAGGTTCTAACTATGGCTACACCTTC. Translation: CASSPTGIGSNYGYTF.

This clonotype was observed at least ten times. The V gene is TRBV28, the J gene TRBJ2-7; D ambiguous. The CDR3 runs to 11 residues. Trimming removed 4 bases at V and 7 bases at J, with 8 bases between. The germline V gene has CDR1 MDHEN and CDR2 SYDVKM. The CDR3 is CASSSLREQYF. In DNA form, the CDR3 reads TGTGCCAGCAGTTCCCTTCGTGAGCAGTACTTC.

With respect to this clonotype: Being one base from a much bigger clone, this may be a read error. The chain uses TRBV7-2 and TRBJ2-1, with D perhaps TRBD1 (6 bases). The CDR3 is 13 amino acids. Germline V gives CDR1 SGHTA, CDR2 FQGNSA. The CDR3 nucleotides are TGTGCCAGCAGCCCGATAGGGGGAAATGTGCAGTTCTTC. Residues: CASSPIGGNVQFF.

This clonotype was found many times. The rearrangement joins TRBV7-3 to TRBJ1-5; 7 bases are a match to TRBD1. The CDR3 has 20 amino acids. Trimming took 5 bases from V and 0 from J; bases not matched to a gene: 19. The germline gives CDR1 SGHTA, CDR2 FQGTGA. CDR3 sequence: CASSPTHRDRLHYSNQPQHF. CDR3 in DNA: TGTGCCAGCAGCCCGACTCACCGGGACAGACTTCACTATAGCAATCAGCCCCAGCATTTT.

The table lists this clonotype with a few counts. This rearrangement joins TRBV20-1 to TRBJ2-7, with 11 bases fitting TRBD1. The CDR3 spans 14 residues. The germline CDR1 and CDR2 sequences are DFQATT and SNEGSKA (reference sequence). With V trimmed by 3 bases and J by 9 bases, 10 bases remained unmatched. DNA of the CDR3: TGCAGTGCTAGGACCCCCGGACAGGGGGCATGGCAGTACTTC. It codes for CSARTPGQGAWQYF.

This clonotype has a count of ten or more. The chain combines TRBV10-3 with TRBJ2-3; the match to TRBD1 covers 7 bases. In germline, CDR1 is ENHRY, CDR2 SYGVKD. The V segment lost 7 bases and the J segment 0 bases; nucleotides outside the gene matches: 7. The CDR3 is 15 amino acids. In nucleotides, the CDR3 is TGTGCCATCACCTTTGGACAGGCTAGCACAGATACGCAGTATTTT. It specifies CAITFGQASTDTQYF.

The sample holds a few counts of this clonotype. The CDR3 DNA sequence: TGTGCCAGCAGCCCTAAAGGGGACACTGAAGCTTTCTTT. Its protein is CASSPKGDTEAFF. The gene calls are TRBV3-1 and TRBJ1-1, with D perhaps TRBD1 (5 bases). The CDR3 is made up of 13 amino acids. Between the trimmed V and J ends, which lost 4 bases and 3 bases, there was a span of 9 bases. The germline gives CDR1 LGHDT, CDR2 YNNKEL (reference sequence).

In this sample, this clonotype turned up many times. J is TRBJ2-7 and V is TRBV29-1; the D gene is possibly TRBD1 (6 bases). CDR1 and CDR2 from the germline V gene are SQVTM and ANQGSEA. V was trimmed by 7 bases and J by 2 bases, leaving 18 bases between them. CDR3 length: 14 amino acids. The CDR3 coding sequence is TGCAGCGGACGGTCAGGGGTCCTTCCCTACGAGCAGTACTTC. This codes for CSGRSGVLPYEQYF.

Ten or more counts support this clonotype. This chain joins TRBV6-2 or TRBV6-3 and TRBJ2-7; D is unresolved. This CDR3 comprises 14 residues. Germline values: CDR1 MNHEY, CDR2 SVGEGT. V shed 2 bases and J shed 3 bases, with 11 bases lying between them. The CDR3 region has the DNA TGTGCCAGCAGTTACGACCTAGGTCTCTACGAGCAGTACTTC. Protein: CASSYDLGLYEQYF.

This clonotype appeared many times. V and J are TRBV14 and TRBJ1-2; no definite D call. The CDR3 contains 15 residues. Trimming stripped 1 base from V and 0 bases from J, with 9 bases between. Germline V gene lookup returns CDR1 SGHDN and CDR2 FVKESK. CDR3 bases: TGTGCCAGCAGCCAAGTGGAATCAGCTAACTATGGCTACACCTTC. This encodes CASSQVESANYGYTF.